These T cell receptor beta chains were read from a single sample in a study of cytomegalovirus exposure and HLA in healthy donors. Data came from immunoSEQ multiplex PCR; TCRdb stores just in-frame clones and leaves some out. This table holds some 190,000 clones, about 77% found once. Source material: PBMCs. The receptors here all came from a female donor in good health and CMV-seronegative. Both conserved end residues are part of each CDR3. Fields, in order: J gene, V gene, CDR3 protein.

TRBJ2-1 TRBV11-2 CASSLDRAGGRDEQFF
TRBJ2-7 TRBV4-2 CASSQAGDNGYEQYF
TRBJ2-7 TRBV7-2 CASSPLFSGEQYF
TRBJ2-2 TRBV5-1 CASSSGLAGELTGELFF
TRBJ2-3 TRBV19 CASSIITSGRADTQYF
- TRBV5-1 CASSLGTENYEQYF
TRBJ1-5 TRBV28 CASSLWIERTNQPQHF
TRBJ2-3 TRBV5-1 CASSWDRETDTQYF
TRBJ2-2 TRBV27 CASSSRGVAGHTGELFF
TRBJ1-4 TRBV4-2 CASSQGEGQGGNEKLFF
TRBJ2-2 TRBV15 CATSRDEGARTGELFF
TRBJ2-4 TRBV7-3 CASSLTSSGAKNIQYF
TRBJ2-2 TRBV5-4 CASSPHGQGNTGELFF
TRBJ2-3 TRBV7-2 CASSLLAGGPGTDTQYF
TRBJ2-5 TRBV11-2 CASSSAPGLVRTQETQYF
TRBJ1-1 TRBV18 CASSPNTGDTEAFF
TRBJ1-1 TRBV4-1 CASSPNPTGVTEAFF
TRBJ1-5 TRBV19 CASSKGLRDQPQHF
TRBJ2-7 TRBV30 CAWSESGHGVEYF
TRBJ1-2 TRBV19 CASSGLPGQGVYGYTF
TRBJ2-5 TRBV19 CASRDRWIETQYF
TRBJ1-5 TRBV28 CASRTGAGQPQHF
TRBJ2-7 TRBV28 CASSLRPRGASYEQYF
TRBJ1-5 TRBV4-1 CASSLEGWSNQPQHF
TRBJ2-7 TRBV10-3 CAIGQLYEQYF
TRBJ1-1 TRBV18 CASSLFGLGQTEAFF
- TRBV7-9 CASSAERGGYEQYF
TRBJ2-7 TRBV28 CASRREEGQYLFEQYF
- TRBV2 CASRVAGGIGEQYF